A single sample is the source of the 8 T cell receptor beta chains below, sequenced in a study of response to subunit inactivated influenza vaccine (dated by TCRdb to 2017 to 2018). Libraries came from RT-PCR. The sequencer listed for this sample is Illumina HiSeq 2500. TCRdb passed the public sequencing reads through fastp at Q25 and MiXCR, retaining productive beta sequences. CDR3 protein sequences are deduplicated, and each keeps its most common genes and DNA. A total of under 200,000 distinct CDR3 sequences appear in this sample, 11% of them only once. The ten largest clonotypes hold around 12% of the sample. The label giving this sample's time point can be read as: approximately 45 days after influenza vaccine administration. The input for sequencing was non-naive T cells sorted from PBMCs, taken about 6 weeks after vaccination. Explained via the paper, the cell subset or site label denotes: memory T cell fraction. These receptors were collected from a man in his forties or fifties who received an inactivated influenza vaccine. Donor details come from another sample of the same person, matched by shared clones.

This clonotype has a count of ten or more. J is TRBJ2-7 and V is TRBV29-1; 7 bases agree with TRBD2. The V gene's germline CDR1 is SQVTM and CDR2 ANQGSEA. This CDR3 contains 13 residues. The junction had 5 bases not matched to a gene; V was cut back by 4 bases and J by 2 bases. The CDR3 DNA is TGCAGCGTTGCTCCGGGGGGAACCTACGAGCAGTACTTC. It specifies CSVAPGGTYEQYF.

V usage is TRBV5-1 and J usage is TRBJ1-1, with D hard to call. Between the trimmed V and J ends, which lost 3 bases and 0 bases, there was a span of 15 bases. CDR3 size: 16 residues. Per germline, CDR1 SGHRS and CDR2 YFSETQ. For the CDR3, the DNA is TGCGCCAGCAGCTACGCACCAGGCGGGGTGAACACTGAAGCTTTCTTT. Translated, it gives CASSYAPGGVNTEAFF.

This clonotype was picked up many times. The chain links TRBV12-3 or TRBV12-4 to TRBJ2-7; D gene unclear. Trimming shortened V by 4 bases and J by 2 bases, and 9 bases separated the two germline ends. This CDR3 region has 13 residues. The CDR3: CASSSPLAYEQYF. Here the CDR3 DNA reads TGTGCCAGCAGTTCTCCCTTAGCCTACGAGCAGTACTTC.

CDR3: CASSQDPGGGPETQYF. The CDR3 DNA reads as TGTGCCAGCAGCCAAGATCCCGGGGGAGGGCCAGAGACCCAGTACTTC. J is TRBJ2-5 and V is TRBV4-2; 7 nucleotides align to TRBD2. The CDR3 has 16 residues. The trim removed 0 bases at V and 4 bases at J, leaving 8 bases unmatched. Germline V gives CDR1 LGHNA, CDR2 YNFKEQ.

This clonotype was counted at least ten times. The chain has TRBV4-3 and TRBJ2-7; 8 bases match TRBD1. Germline V gene data show CDR1 as LGHNA and CDR2 as YSLEER. The junction had 6 bases not matched to a gene; V was cut back by 2 bases and J by 6 bases. The CDR3 has 14 amino acids. CDR3 amino acids: CASSQWTGNGEQYF. The CDR3 region has the DNA TGCGCCAGCAGCCAATGGACAGGGAACGGCGAGCAGTACTTC.

This sequence joins TRBV5-1 and TRBJ1-2; D possibly corresponds to TRBD1 (5 bases). This CDR3 has 14 amino acids. The germline V gene has CDR1 SGHRS and CDR2 YFSETQ. With 4 bases removed from V and 4 bases from J, the gap between germline ends came to 14 bases. The CDR3 is CASSPLVGGYGYTF. The CDR3 DNA follows: TGCGCCAGCAGCCCACTGGTCGGGGGCTATGGCTACACCTTC.

This clonotype was recorded many times. This sequence joins TRBV7-9 and TRBJ2-2; 7 positions agree with TRBD2. This CDR3 spans 14 amino acids. J gave up 4 bases and V 6 bases, and 5 bases lay outside the gene matches. Looked up from germline, CDR1 is SEHNR and CDR2 is FQNEAQ (reference sequence). CDR3 DNA sequence: TGTGCCAGCAGTAAAAGCGGGGCCACCGGGGAGCTGTTTTTT. It yields the protein CASSKSGATGELFF.

For this clonotype: The junction and the germline gene differ at one end; a read error may be behind it. This chain's CDR3 is CDIPAGLDTGELFF. CDR3 DNA: TGTGACATCCCCGCGGGACTCGACACCGGGGAGCTGTTTTTT. The gene calls are TRBV10-3 and TRBJ2-2; tentatively, D is TRBD2 (6 bases). Germline CDR1 is ENHRY and CDR2 is SYGVKD. This CDR3 has 14 residues.